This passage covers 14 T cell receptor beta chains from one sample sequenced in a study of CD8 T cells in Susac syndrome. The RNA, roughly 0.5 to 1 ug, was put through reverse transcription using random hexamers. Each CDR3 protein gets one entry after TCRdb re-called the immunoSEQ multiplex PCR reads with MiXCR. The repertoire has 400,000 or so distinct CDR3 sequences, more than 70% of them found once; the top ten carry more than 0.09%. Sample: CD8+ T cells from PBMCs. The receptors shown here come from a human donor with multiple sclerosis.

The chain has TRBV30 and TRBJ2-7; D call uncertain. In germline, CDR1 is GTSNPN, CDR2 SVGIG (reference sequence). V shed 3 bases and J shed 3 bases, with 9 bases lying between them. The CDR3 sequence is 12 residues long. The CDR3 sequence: CAWRARIYEQYF. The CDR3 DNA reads TGTGCCTGGAGGGCTAGGATCTACGAGCAGTACTTC.

Here the CDR3 DNA reads TGTGCCAGCACCCAGACCGGACTGAACACTGAAGCTTTCTTT. Translation: CASTQTGLNTEAFF. This sequence joins TRBV6-5 and TRBJ1-1; unclear D gene. The CDR3 sequence is 14 residues long. Germline CDR1 is MNHEY and CDR2 is SVGAGI. Trimming left V 7 bases short and J 0 bases short, with 12 bases between.

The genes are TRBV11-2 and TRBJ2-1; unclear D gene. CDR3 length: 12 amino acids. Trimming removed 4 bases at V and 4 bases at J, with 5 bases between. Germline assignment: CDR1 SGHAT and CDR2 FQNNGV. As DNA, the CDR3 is TGTGCCAGCAGCTCGGCGTACAATGAGCAGTTCTTC. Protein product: CASSSAYNEQFF.

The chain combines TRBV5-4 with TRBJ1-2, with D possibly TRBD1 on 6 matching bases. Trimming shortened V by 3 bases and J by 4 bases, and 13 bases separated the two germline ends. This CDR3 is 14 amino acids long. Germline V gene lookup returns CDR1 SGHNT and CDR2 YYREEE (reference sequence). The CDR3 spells CASSSTGSGYGYTF. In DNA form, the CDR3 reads TGTGCCAGCAGCTCCACAGGGTCCGGCTATGGCTACACCTTC. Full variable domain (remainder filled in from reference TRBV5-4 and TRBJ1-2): ETGVTQSPTHLIKTRGQQVTLRCSSQSGHNTVSWYQQALGQGPQFIFQYYREEENGRGNFPPRFSGLQFPNYSSELNVNALELDDSALYLCASSSTGSGYGYTFGSGTRLTVV.

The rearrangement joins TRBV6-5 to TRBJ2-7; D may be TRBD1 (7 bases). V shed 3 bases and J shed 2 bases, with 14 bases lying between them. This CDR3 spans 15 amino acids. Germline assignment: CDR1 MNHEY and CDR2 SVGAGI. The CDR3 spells CASSYGRTGTYEQYF. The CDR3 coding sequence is TGTGCCAGCAGTTATGGGAGGACAGGAACCTACGAGCAGTACTTC.

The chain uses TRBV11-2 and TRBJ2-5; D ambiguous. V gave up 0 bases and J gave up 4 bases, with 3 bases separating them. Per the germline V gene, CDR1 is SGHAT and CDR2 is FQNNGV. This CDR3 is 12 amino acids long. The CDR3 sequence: CASSLDPETQYF. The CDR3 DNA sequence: TGTGCCAGCAGCTTAGATCCAGAGACCCAGTACTTC. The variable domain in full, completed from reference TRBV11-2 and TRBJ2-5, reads EAGVAQSPRYKIIEKRQSVAFWCNPISGHATLYWYQQILGQGPKLLIQFQNNGVVDDSQLPKDRFSAERLKGVDSTLKIQPAKLEDSAVYLCASSLDPETQYFGPGTRLLVL.

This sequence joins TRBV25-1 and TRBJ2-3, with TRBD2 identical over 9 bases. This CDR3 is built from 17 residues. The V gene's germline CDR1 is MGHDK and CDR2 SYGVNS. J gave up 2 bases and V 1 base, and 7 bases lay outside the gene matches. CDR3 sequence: CASSEWVAGEITDTQYF. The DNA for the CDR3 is TGTGCCAGCAGTGAATGGGTAGCGGGGGAGATCACAGATACGCAGTATTTT.

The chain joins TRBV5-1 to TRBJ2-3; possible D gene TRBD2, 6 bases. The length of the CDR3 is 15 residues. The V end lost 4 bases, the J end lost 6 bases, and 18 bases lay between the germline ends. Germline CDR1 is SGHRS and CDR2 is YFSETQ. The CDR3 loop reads CASSPGDGQRDTQYF. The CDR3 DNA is TGCGCCAGCAGCCCGGGGGACGGCCAAAGGGATACGCAGTATTTT.

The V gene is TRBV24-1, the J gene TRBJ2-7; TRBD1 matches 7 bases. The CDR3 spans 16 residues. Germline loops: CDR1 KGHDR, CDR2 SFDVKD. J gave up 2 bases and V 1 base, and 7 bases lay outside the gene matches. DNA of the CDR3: TGTGCCACCAGTGATTTTGGGGACAGCAACACCTACGAGCAGTACTTC. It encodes CATSDFGDSNTYEQYF.

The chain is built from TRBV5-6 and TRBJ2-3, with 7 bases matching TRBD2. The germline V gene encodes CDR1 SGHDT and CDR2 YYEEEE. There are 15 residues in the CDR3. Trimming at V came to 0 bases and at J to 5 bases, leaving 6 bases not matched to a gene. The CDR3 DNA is TGTGCCAGCAGCTTGGGTACTAGCGTTCTAGATACGCAGTATTTT. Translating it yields CASSLGTSVLDTQYF.

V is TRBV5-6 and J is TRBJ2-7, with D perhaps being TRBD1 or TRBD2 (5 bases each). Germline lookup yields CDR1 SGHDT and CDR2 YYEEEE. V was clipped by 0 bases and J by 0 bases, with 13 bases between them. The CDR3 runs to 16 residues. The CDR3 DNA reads TGTGCCAGCAGCTTGGTTGAGGGGTTAAGCTCCTACGAGCAGTACTTC. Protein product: CASSLVEGLSSYEQYF.

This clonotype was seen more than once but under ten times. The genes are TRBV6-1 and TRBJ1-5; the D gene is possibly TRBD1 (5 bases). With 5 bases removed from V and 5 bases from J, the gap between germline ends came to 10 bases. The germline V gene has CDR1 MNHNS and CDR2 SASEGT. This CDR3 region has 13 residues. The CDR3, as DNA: TGTGCCAGCAGTACCGGGGACGATCAGCCCCAGCATTTT. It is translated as CASSTGDDQPQHF.

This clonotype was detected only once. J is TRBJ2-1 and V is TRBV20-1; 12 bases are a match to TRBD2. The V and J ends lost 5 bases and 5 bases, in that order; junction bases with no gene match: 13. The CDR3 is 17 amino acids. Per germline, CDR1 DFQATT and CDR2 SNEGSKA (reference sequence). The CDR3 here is CSAPRLAGVKGDNEQFF. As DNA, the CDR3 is TGCAGTGCTCCCAGACTAGCGGGAGTCAAAGGTGACAATGAGCAGTTCTTC.

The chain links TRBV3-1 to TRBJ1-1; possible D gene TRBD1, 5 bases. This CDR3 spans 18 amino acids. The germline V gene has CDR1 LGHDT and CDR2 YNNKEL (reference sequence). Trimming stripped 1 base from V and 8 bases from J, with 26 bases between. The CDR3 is CASSQVLNMGGDGGEAFF. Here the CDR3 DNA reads TGTGCCAGCAGCCAAGTACTGAATATGGGCGGCGACGGGGGAGAAGCTTTCTTT.